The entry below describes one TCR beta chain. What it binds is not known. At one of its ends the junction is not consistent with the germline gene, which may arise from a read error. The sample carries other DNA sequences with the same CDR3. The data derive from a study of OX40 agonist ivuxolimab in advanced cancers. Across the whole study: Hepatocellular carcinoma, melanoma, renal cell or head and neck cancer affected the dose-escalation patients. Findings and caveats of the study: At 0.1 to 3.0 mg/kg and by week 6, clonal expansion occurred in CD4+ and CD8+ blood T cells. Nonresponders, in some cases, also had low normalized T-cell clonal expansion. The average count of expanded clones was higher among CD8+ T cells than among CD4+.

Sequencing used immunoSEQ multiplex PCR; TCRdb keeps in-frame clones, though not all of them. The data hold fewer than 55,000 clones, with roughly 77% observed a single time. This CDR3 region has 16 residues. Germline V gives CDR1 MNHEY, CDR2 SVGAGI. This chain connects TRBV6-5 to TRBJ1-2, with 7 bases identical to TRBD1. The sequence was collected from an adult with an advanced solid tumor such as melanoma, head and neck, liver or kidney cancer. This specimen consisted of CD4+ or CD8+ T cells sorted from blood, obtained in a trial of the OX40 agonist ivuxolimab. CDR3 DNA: TGTGCCAGTAGTTCACCCTGGACAGGACTTAACTATGGCTACACCTTC. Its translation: CASSSPWTGLNYGYTF.